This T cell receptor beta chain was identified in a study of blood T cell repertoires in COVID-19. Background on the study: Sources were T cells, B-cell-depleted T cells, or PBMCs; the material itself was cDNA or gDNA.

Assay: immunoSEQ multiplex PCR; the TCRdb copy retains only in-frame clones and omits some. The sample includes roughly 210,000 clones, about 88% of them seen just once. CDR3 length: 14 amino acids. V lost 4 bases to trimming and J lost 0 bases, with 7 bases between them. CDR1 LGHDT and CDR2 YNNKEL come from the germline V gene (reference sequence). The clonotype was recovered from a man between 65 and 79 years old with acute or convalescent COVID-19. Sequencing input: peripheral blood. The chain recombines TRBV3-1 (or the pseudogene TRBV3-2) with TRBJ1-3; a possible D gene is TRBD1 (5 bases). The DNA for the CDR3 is TGTGCCAGCAGCCTACAGGTCTCTGGAAACACCATATATTTT. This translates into CASSLQVSGNTIYF.